This TCR beta chain was sequenced during a study of blood T cells in healthy people across ages (dated by TCRdb to the mid-2010s). Study-wide context: Template switching captured roughly one uniquely barcoded TCR beta cDNA molecule per two T cells in model experiments. Age-related changes in TCR beta repertoire diversity were measured in the study by deep sequencing normalized with unique cDNA molecular identifiers. Four age groups were formed from the donors: young (average roughly 15 years), middle-aged (around 40), aged (approximately 60) and long-lived (more than 75). To avoid experimental bias, donors of different ages were spread randomly across the sequencing lanes. Using the same blood draw, the study looked at two additional independent replicas of 1 million unique cDNA reads for two donors, one aged 18 to 29 and the other aged 80 or older.

The CDR3 measures 14 amino acids from cysteine to phenylalanine. CDR3 DNA is the only sequence kept; it has 42 bases, read in frame from the first base. Via the germline V gene (reference sequence), CDR1 is SEHNR and CDR2 FQNEAQ. Cut back by 2 bases and 8 bases, the V and J ends lie 15 bases apart. The paper's findings and limits, for the study overall: Observed TCR beta diversity per million T cells fell roughly linearly with age, and a significant reduction was already apparent by age around 39. Observed TCR beta diversity correlated strongly with the percentage of naive T cells measured by flow cytometry. The long-lived group showed more naive CD4+ T cells, fewer expanded clones and increased TCR diversity than the aged group, suggesting age selection. Bulk unsorted PBMC profiling prevented conclusive comparison of naive and antigen-experienced compartments. Total diversity estimates from one million sequenced T cells were considered lower bounds and underestimates. Because the CMV infection status of the donors was unknown, age-related changes in expanded clonotypes may potentially have been confounded.

The donors were some 39 Caucasian individuals from Russia, aged 6 to 90 years, who were systemically healthy. Around 10 milliliters of peripheral blood were collected from each donor into EDTA-treated Vacutainer tubes. Ficoll-Paque density-gradient centrifugation was used to isolate PBMCs, with at least 7 million per sample. Trizol reagent was used to extract total RNA from the PBMCs, yielding at least 5.5 micrograms per sample. For every donor, an aliquot of PBMCs went through flow cytometry to measure the percentages of naive CD45RAhigh/CD27high T cells. This clonotype has more than one count but fewer than ten. What this receptor recognizes is not known. Base-call qualities are not available, and no considerably larger clone is one nucleotide away. The library was made by 5' RACE. TCRdb shows the sequencer as Illumina HiSeq 2500. A second PCR of roughly 7 to 12 cycles was performed with a sample-barcoded 5' primer and a J-beta primer mix. A template-switch 5' adaptor carrying 12 random nucleotides introduced a unique molecular identifier onto each TCR beta cDNA molecule. Each sample yielded at least 2.5 million CDR3-containing paired-end reads. First-strand cDNA synthesis was performed from all RNA using the Mint cDNA synthesis kit, with priming by a TRBC-specific oligonucleotide. Following uracil-DNA glycosylase treatment, all cDNA underwent a first 18-cycle PCR with the universal primers M1SS and BC2_uni_R. The published analysis was carried out like this. For normalization, 1 million high-quality reads, each with a distinct molecular identifier, were randomly selected from each sample. Instead of being binned into consensus sequences, reads that shared molecular identifiers were thrown out. MiTCR, set to a Q25 quality threshold and the strictest error-elimination algorithm, was used for CDR3 identification, clonotype clustering and error correction. A nonparametric unseen species model with Euler transformation was used to estimate a lower bound on total TCR beta diversity. The public reads were quality trimmed at Q25 with fastp and then assembled into clones with MiXCR by TCRdb, keeping productive beta chains. Merged by CDR3 protein, the rows form single entries marked with the most common genes and DNA. The V and J calls were determined by TCRdb, not by the authors. The table for this sample lists about 1.5 million distinct CDR3 sequences; roughly 43% of them were counted only once. The ten largest clones take up approximately 4% of the sample.

The TCR originated in a woman aged 18 to 35 in good health. Specimen: blood. Rearrangement joined TRBV7-9 to TRBJ1-2; the D segment cannot be called with confidence. The CDR3 loop reads CASSLLGPSGGYTF. DNA sequence: TGTGCCAGCAGCTTATTAGGTCCCTCGGGAGGCTACACCTTC.